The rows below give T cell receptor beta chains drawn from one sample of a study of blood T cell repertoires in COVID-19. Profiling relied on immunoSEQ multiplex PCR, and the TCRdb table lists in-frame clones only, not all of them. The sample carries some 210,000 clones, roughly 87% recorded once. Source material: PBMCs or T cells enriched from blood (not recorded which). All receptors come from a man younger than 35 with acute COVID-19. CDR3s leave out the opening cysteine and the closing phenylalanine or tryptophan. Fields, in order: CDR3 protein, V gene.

CDR3 protein: SASLQGADTGELF
V gene: TRBV20-1

CDR3 protein: ASSYLAGALNEQF
V gene: TRBV11-2

CDR3 protein: ASSGQALGGYT
V gene: TRBV2

CDR3 protein: ASSWTGGFLDTQY
V gene: TRBV9

CDR3 protein: ASSSMRGSYEQY
V gene: TRBV6-5

CDR3 protein: ASSQVGRTGLYEQY
V gene: TRBV14

CDR3 protein: ASSYGGLGHLH
V gene: TRBV6-2/TRBV6-3

CDR3 protein: ASSQIYEGARTGELF
V gene: TRBV6-6

CDR3 protein: ARGLKQWTEAF
V gene: TRBV25-1

CDR3 protein: ASSQKAGGEQY
V gene: TRBV4-1

CDR3 protein: ASSEERNTEAF
V gene: TRBV6-1

CDR3 protein: ASSLILAGTYEQY
V gene: TRBV5-1

CDR3 protein: ASSYRAGSHDTQY
V gene: TRBV6-5

CDR3 protein: AIIGGGLESEKLF
V gene: TRBV10-3

CDR3 protein: ASSPTGFEQY
V gene: TRBV5-1

CDR3 protein: ASSLVVSSYEQY
V gene: TRBV5-6

CDR3 protein: AWSAGTSYNEQF
V gene: TRBV30

CDR3 protein: ASSLVGLGQEQY
V gene: TRBV7-9

CDR3 protein: ASSELAISGNTIY
V gene: TRBV28

CDR3 protein: AIGQGMRSPLH
V gene: TRBV7-2

CDR3 protein: ASSDSSGSYNEQF
V gene: TRBV6-4

CDR3 protein: ASSSTGTSSPEDTQY
V gene: TRBV7-3

CDR3 protein: ASSQGTSVVETQY
V gene: TRBV14

CDR3 protein: ASSQERISYEQY
V gene: TRBV4-1

CDR3 protein: ASSHPTGAYEQY
V gene: TRBV4-1

CDR3 protein: ASSQALAGNSYNEQF
V gene: TRBV3-1/TRBV3-2

CDR3 protein: ASSPGQGPYEQY
V gene: TRBV5-1

CDR3 protein: ASSWTGGDFGYT
V gene: TRBV28

CDR3 protein: ASSSPQAGRTQY
V gene: TRBV7-9

CDR3 protein: ASGLVPGVTHREGNTEAF
V gene: TRBV12-5

CDR3 protein: ASSEEGWGTEAF
V gene: TRBV10-2

CDR3 protein: ASSLPGGGGETQY
V gene: TRBV19

CDR3 protein: ASSTGTGREETQY
V gene: TRBV19

CDR3 protein: ASSKVAVALFYEQY
V gene: TRBV21-1

CDR3 protein: ASSYPSGEAYNEQF
V gene: TRBV6-2/TRBV6-3

CDR3 protein: ASSARGFYNEQF
V gene: TRBV11-3

CDR3 protein: AWSGLAGGSSYNEQF
V gene: TRBV30

CDR3 protein: ASSLDPGAGEQY
V gene: TRBV11-2

CDR3 protein: ASSLGHNTEAF
V gene: TRBV7-2

CDR3 protein: ASSMSGNQPQH
V gene: TRBV2